The 15 T cell receptor beta chains presented below share a single source sample, sequenced in a study of blood T cell repertoires in COVID-19. This table comes from immunoSEQ multiplex PCR, and its TCRdb copy is limited to in-frame clones, with some not included. The repertoire holds 250,000 to 350,000 clones, with approximately 85% as singletons. Sequencing input: peripheral blood. Receptors originate from a man younger than 35 with active or convalescent COVID-19.

This sequence joins TRBV11-3 and TRBJ2-1; D call uncertain. This CDR3 spans 13 amino acids. Germline V lookup: CDR1 SGHNT, CDR2 YENEEA. Trimming cost V 4 bases and J 9 bases, with 13 bases left between them. The CDR3 DNA sequence: TGTGCCAGCAGCTATCTTGACTCTACTGAGCAGTTCTTC. It encodes CASSYLDSTEQFF.

The chain employs TRBV19 and TRBJ2-1; 12 bases agree with TRBD2. The CDR3 sequence is 14 residues long. Germline V gene lookup returns CDR1 LNHDA and CDR2 SQIVND (reference sequence). V was pared by 8 bases and J by 7 bases, with 6 bases of the junction left unmatched. CDR3 in DNA: TGTGCCAGTGCCCCTAGCGGGGGGGCAAATGAGCAGTTCTTC. Protein product: CASAPSGGANEQFF.

This clone was observed a few times. The gene calls are TRBV6-1 and TRBJ1-5; D is undetermined. Trimming cost V 2 bases and J 7 bases, with 9 bases left between them. The germline gives CDR1 MNHNS, CDR2 SASEGT. The CDR3 runs to 13 residues. The CDR3 spells CASSERGEQPQHF. CDR3 bases: TGTGCCAGCAGTGAACGCGGGGAGCAGCCCCAGCATTTT.

The chain is built from TRBV2 and TRBJ2-7; TRBD2 aligns across 8 bases. There are 16 residues in the CDR3. Per the germline V gene, CDR1 is SNHLY and CDR2 is FYNNEI. J lost 4 bases, V lost 6 bases, and 14 bases had no gene match. The CDR3 loop is CASSRPRGGIDYEQYF. The CDR3 coding sequence is TGTGCCAGCAGCCGACCACGGGGGGGAATAGATTACGAGCAGTACTTC. Full variable domain (rest looked up from reference TRBV2 and TRBJ2-7): EPEVTQTPSHQVTQMGQEVILRCVPISNHLYFYWYRQILGQKVEFLVSFYNNEISEKSEIFDDQFSVERPDGSNFTLKIRSTKLEDSAMYFCASSRPRGGIDYEQYFGPGTRLTVT.

V gene TRBV4-1 combines with J gene TRBJ1-1; a possible D gene is TRBD1 (5 bases). Germline values: CDR1 MGHRA, CDR2 YSYEKL. Trimming shortened V by 6 bases and J by 1 base, and 12 bases separated the two germline ends. The CDR3 covers 14 residues. The CDR3 sequence: CASRVEGANTEAFF. The CDR3 coding sequence is TGCGCCAGCAGAGTTGAAGGGGCGAACACTGAAGCTTTCTTT.

This chain joins TRBV27 and TRBJ2-1; 7 nucleotides align to TRBD1. This CDR3 region has 14 residues. Germline CDR1 MNHEY, CDR2 SMNVEV (reference sequence). Losses at the gene ends were 0 bases for V and 5 bases for J; bases not matched to a gene: 1. The CDR3 sequence is CASSLSGTDNEQFF. CDR3 sequence (DNA): TGTGCCAGCAGTTTATCTGGGACAGACAATGAGCAGTTCTTC.

The J gene is TRBJ1-2, the V gene TRBV19; D gene uncertain. Trimming left V 7 bases short and J 3 bases short, with 15 bases between. Germline loops: CDR1 LNHDA, CDR2 SQIVND (reference sequence). This CDR3 contains 14 residues. CDR3 nucleotides: TGTGCCAGTACCCAAGGGCGGGGATACTATGGCTACACCTTC. Translated: CASTQGRGYYGYTF.

CDR3 in DNA: TGCAGTGCTAGTCTAGCGGAAGAGACCCAGTACTTC. This sequence encodes CSASLAEETQYF. The chain joins TRBV20-1 to TRBJ2-5; 7 bases map to TRBD2. CDR1 and CDR2 (germline): DFQATT, SNEGSKA (reference sequence). Germline trimming cut 3 bases from V and 3 bases from J; bases unmatched to any gene: 1. This CDR3 comprises 12 residues.

The chain joins TRBV19 to TRBJ2-1; 12 positions match TRBD1. Germline V gene sequence: CDR1 LNHDA, CDR2 SQIVND (reference sequence). V lost 3 bases, J lost 4 bases, and 4 bases stayed unmatched. The CDR3 is 16 amino acids. The CDR3 DNA reads as TGTGCCAGTAGTATGCCGGGACAGGGGGCTTACAATGAGCAGTTCTTC. Translation: CASSMPGQGAYNEQFF.

This clone occurred once. V gene TRBV24-1 combines with J gene TRBJ2-3; no firm D call. CDR1 and CDR2 (germline): KGHDR, SFDVKD. The CDR3 loop spans 14 amino acids. Trimming removed 3 bases at V and 1 base at J, with 7 bases between. CDR3 in DNA: TGTGCCACCAGTGATCCCGAGGGCACAGATACGCAGTATTTT. Translation gives CATSDPEGTDTQYF.

The gene calls are TRBV7-8 and TRBJ1-2; D gene unclear. There are 15 residues in the CDR3. Trimming pared 1 base from V and 3 bases from J, leaving 12 bases between. CDR1 and CDR2 from the germline V gene are SGHVS and FQNEAQ. The DNA of the CDR3 is TGTGCCAGCAGCTTAGGTGGCCAAATCCACTATGGCTACACCTTC. Its translation is CASSLGGQIHYGYTF.

The table lists this clone with a few counts. The V call is TRBV2, the J call TRBJ1-2; 10 bases are a match to TRBD1. Germline CDR1 reads SNHLY; CDR2 reads FYNNEI. The CDR3 has 14 amino acids. Unmatched junction bases numbered 8, after V lost 6 bases and J lost 7 bases. The CDR3 coding sequence is TGTGCCAGCAGCAAGGGACAGGGGAATCGTGGCTACACCTTC. Amino acids: CASSKGQGNRGYTF.

This clone was seen more than once but under ten times. The chain has TRBV3-1 (or the pseudogene TRBV3-2) and TRBJ2-2; D may be TRBD2 (6 bases). The germline CDR1 and CDR2 sequences are LGHDT and YNNKEL (reference sequence). The CDR3 has 15 residues. V was clipped by 4 bases and J by 1 base, with 10 bases between them. The CDR3 nucleotides are TGTGCCAGCAGCCGGGACTCCCTGAACACCGGGGAGCTGTTTTTT. Translation: CASSRDSLNTGELFF.

The rearrangement links TRBV19 to TRBJ2-5; 8 positions agree with TRBD2. CDR1 LNHDA and CDR2 SQIVND come from the germline V gene (reference sequence). J gave up 3 bases and V 6 bases, and 6 bases lay outside the gene matches. The CDR3 length is 14 residues. The CDR3 sequence: CASRHKAGEETQYF. Here the CDR3 DNA reads TGTGCCAGTAGGCACAAAGCGGGGGAAGAGACCCAGTACTTC.

Only one count was recorded for this clone. V gene TRBV4-3 combines with J gene TRBJ1-1; D remains unclear. This CDR3 is built from 15 residues. Per the germline V gene, CDR1 is LGHNA and CDR2 is YSLEER. V was pared by 0 bases and J by 2 bases, with 10 bases between. The CDR3 region is CASSQDLRVNTEAFF. In DNA form, the CDR3 reads TGCGCCAGCAGCCAAGATCTGAGAGTAAACACTGAAGCTTTCTTT.